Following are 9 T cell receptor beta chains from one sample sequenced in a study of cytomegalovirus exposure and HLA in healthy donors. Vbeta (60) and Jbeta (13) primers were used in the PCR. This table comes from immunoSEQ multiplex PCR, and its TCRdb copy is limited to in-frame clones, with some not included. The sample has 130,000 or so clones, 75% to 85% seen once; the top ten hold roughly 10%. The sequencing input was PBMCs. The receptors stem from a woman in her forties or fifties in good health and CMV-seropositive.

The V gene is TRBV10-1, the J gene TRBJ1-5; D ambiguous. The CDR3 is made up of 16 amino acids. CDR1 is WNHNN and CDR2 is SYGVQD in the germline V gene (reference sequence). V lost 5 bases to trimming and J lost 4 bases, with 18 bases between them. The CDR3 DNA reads TGCGCCAGCAGTATAGATGAAAAGCCCCCAAATCAGCCCCAGCATTTT. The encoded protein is CASSIDEKPPNQPQHF.

CDR3 in DNA: TGCGCCAGCAGCCGGTCTAGCTTGGATACGCAGTATTTT. Protein: CASSRSSLDTQYF. This chain uses TRBV4-1 with TRBJ2-3; TRBD2 might be the D (5 bases). The CDR3 length is 13 residues. V shed 4 bases and J shed 6 bases, with 11 bases lying between them. Germline V gives CDR1 MGHRA, CDR2 YSYEKL.

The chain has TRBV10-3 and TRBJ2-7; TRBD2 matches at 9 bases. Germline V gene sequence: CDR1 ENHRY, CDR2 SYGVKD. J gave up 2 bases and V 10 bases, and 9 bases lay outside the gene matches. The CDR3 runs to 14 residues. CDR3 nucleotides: TGTGCCAACCATCGACTAGCGGAAACCTACGAGCAGTACTTC. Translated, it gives CANHRLAETYEQYF.

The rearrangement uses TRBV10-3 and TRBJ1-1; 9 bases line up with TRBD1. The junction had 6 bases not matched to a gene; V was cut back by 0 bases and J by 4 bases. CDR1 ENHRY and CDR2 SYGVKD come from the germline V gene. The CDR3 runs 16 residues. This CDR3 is CAISESVDRGRTEAFF. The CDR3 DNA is TGTGCCATCAGTGAGTCCGTGGACAGGGGACGCACTGAAGCTTTCTTT.

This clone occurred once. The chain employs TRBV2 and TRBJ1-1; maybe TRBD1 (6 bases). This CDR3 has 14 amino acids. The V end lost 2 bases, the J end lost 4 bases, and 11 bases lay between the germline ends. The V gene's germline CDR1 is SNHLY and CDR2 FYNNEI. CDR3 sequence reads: CASSEWQGSTEAFF. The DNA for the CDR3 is TGTGCCAGCAGTGAATGGCAGGGGAGCACTGAAGCTTTCTTT.

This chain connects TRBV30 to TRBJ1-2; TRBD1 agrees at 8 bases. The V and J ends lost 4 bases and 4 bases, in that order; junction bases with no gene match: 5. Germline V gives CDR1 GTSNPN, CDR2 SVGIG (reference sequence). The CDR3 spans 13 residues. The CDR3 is CAWTSGGVYGYTF. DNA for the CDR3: TGTGCCTGGACCTCAGGGGGCGTCTATGGCTACACCTTC.

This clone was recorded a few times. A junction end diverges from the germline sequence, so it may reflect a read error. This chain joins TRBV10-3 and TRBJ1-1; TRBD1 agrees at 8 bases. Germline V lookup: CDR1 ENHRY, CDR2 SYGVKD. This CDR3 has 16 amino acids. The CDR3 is CASSSTKTGANTEAFF. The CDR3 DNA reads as TGTGCCAGCAGTTCAACCAAGACAGGGGCTAACACTGAAGCTTTCTTT.

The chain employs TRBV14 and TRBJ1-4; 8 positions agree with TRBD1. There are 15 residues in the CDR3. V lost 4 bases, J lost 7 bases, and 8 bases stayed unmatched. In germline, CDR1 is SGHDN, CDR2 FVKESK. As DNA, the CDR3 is TGTGCCAGCAGCCGGCTGACAGGGGCCGTTGAAAAACTGTTTTTT. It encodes CASSRLTGAVEKLFF.

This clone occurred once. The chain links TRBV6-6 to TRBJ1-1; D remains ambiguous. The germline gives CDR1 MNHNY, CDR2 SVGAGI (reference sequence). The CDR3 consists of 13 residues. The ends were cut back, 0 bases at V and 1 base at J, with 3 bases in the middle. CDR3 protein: CASSYSWNTEAFF. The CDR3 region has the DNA TGTGCCAGCAGTTACTCCTGGAACACTGAAGCTTTCTTT.